This entry lists 15 T cell receptor beta chains sequenced from one sample in a study of T cells expressing NK-cell markers. TCRdb re-called the 5' RACE reads and catalogs CDR3 proteins one per entry, DNA excluded. The table for this sample gives about 400,000 distinct CDR3 sequences. The sequencing sample was made of blood T cells: a sorted CD56 or NKG2C T cell subset, CD4+ or CD8+ T cells, or bulk PBMC T cells (not recorded which). The receptors stem from a woman between 50 and 59 years old in good health.

This chain links TRBV6-1 with TRBJ1-2. This CDR3 is 14 amino acids long. Germline V gives CDR1 MNHNS, CDR2 SASEGT. CDR3 sequence: CASSERGSLYGYTF.

The V gene is TRBV27, the J gene TRBJ2-7; TCRdb's D call, TRBD1, is unchecked because there is no DNA. In germline, CDR1 is MNHEY, CDR2 SMNVEV (reference sequence). The CDR3 spans 11 residues. The CDR3 sequence is CASTRAGEQYF.

This chain links TRBV5-1 with TRBJ2-1; TCRdb returns TRBD2, unconfirmable since there is no DNA. The CDR3 length is 14 residues. Germline values: CDR1 SGHRS, CDR2 YFSETQ. CDR3 amino acids: CASSLGAGGNEQFF.

V is TRBV5-1 and J is TRBJ1-2. Germline V gene lookup returns CDR1 SGHRS and CDR2 YFSETQ. The CDR3 is made up of 11 amino acids. CDR3 residues: CASREGGGYTF.

The chain couples TRBV5-6 to TRBJ2-1; TCRdb outputs TRBD2, but without DNA this stays unchecked. There are 16 residues in the CDR3. CDR1 is SGHDT, CDR2 YYEEEE, per germline. The CDR3 here is CASSLASGLAGVEQFF.

The CDR3 sequence is CATQDSPGTSGRNHNEQFF. The chain recombines TRBV5-1 with TRBJ2-1; with no DNA, the TCRdb D assignment of TRBD2 cannot be verified. The germline gives CDR1 SGHRS, CDR2 YFSETQ. The CDR3 consists of 19 residues.

CDR3 residues: CSARSVSVEELAGGEQFF. The chain has TRBV20-1 and TRBJ2-1; the D call of TRBD2 rests on TCRdb alone, since no DNA is present to check it. This CDR3 spans 18 amino acids. Germline loops: CDR1 DFQATT, CDR2 SNEGSKA (reference sequence).

The V gene is TRBV5-1, the J gene TRBJ2-3. This CDR3 is built from 15 residues. Germline lookup yields CDR1 SGHRS and CDR2 YFSETQ. CDR3 region: CASSPDWDRTDTQYF.

The chain has TRBV5-1 and TRBJ2-4; TCRdb picks TRBD2, but there is no DNA to check that call. CDR1 and CDR2 from the germline V gene are SGHRS and YFSETQ. The CDR3 extends over 20 amino acids. This CDR3 reads CASSRGPSSGSLGAKNIQYF.

The rearrangement joins TRBV18 to TRBJ2-7. The germline V gene encodes CDR1 KGHSH and CDR2 LQKENI. The CDR3 loop spans 13 amino acids. The CDR3 protein is CASSPPAPYEQYF. Drawing the rest from reference TRBV18 and TRBJ2-7, the complete variable domain is NAGVMQNPRHLVRRRGQEARLRCSPMKGHSHVYWYRQLPEEGLKFMVYLQKENIIDESGMPKERFSAEFPKEGPSILRIQQVVRGDSAAYFCASSPPAPYEQYFGPGTRLTVT.

V usage is TRBV28 and J usage is TRBJ2-1. This CDR3 has 12 residues. Germline CDR1 is MDHEN and CDR2 is SYDVKM. CDR3 sequence: CASSLITHEQFF.

The chain links TRBV7-9 to TRBJ2-1. CDR1 and CDR2 from the germline V gene are SEHNR and FQNEAQ (reference sequence). The CDR3 runs 16 residues. CDR3 loop: CASSPTDAGSYNEQFF.

The chain couples TRBV4-2 to TRBJ2-5; TCRdb's D gene call, TRBD1, goes unchecked for lack of DNA. Germline CDR1 is LGHNA and CDR2 is YNFKEQ. The CDR3 is 14 amino acids. The CDR3 here is CASSQDRGGETQYF.

This chain connects TRBV20-1 to TRBJ2-6; with no DNA, the TCRdb D assignment of TRBD1 cannot be verified. This CDR3 contains 15 residues. The V gene's germline CDR1 is DFQATT and CDR2 SNEGSKA (reference sequence). The chain's CDR3 is CSAWSGASGANVLTF.

V is TRBV18 and J is TRBJ1-3. Germline CDR1 and CDR2: KGHSH and LQKENI. The CDR3 totals 16 residues. CDR3 residues: CASSLPTGFSGNTIYF.